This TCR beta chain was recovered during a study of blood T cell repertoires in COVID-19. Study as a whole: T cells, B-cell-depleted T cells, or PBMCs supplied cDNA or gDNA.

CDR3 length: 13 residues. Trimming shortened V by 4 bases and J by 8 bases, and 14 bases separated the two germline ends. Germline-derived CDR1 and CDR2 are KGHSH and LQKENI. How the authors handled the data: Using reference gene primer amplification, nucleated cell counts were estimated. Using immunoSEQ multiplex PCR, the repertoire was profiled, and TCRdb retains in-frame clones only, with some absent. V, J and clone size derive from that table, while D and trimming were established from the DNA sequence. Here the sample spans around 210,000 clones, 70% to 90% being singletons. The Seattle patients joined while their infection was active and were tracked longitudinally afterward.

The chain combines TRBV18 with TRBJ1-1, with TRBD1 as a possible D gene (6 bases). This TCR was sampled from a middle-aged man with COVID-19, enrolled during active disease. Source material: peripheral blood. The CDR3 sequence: CASSLQQGREAFF. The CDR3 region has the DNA TGTGCCAGCTCACTACAACAGGGCCGCGAAGCTTTCTTT.